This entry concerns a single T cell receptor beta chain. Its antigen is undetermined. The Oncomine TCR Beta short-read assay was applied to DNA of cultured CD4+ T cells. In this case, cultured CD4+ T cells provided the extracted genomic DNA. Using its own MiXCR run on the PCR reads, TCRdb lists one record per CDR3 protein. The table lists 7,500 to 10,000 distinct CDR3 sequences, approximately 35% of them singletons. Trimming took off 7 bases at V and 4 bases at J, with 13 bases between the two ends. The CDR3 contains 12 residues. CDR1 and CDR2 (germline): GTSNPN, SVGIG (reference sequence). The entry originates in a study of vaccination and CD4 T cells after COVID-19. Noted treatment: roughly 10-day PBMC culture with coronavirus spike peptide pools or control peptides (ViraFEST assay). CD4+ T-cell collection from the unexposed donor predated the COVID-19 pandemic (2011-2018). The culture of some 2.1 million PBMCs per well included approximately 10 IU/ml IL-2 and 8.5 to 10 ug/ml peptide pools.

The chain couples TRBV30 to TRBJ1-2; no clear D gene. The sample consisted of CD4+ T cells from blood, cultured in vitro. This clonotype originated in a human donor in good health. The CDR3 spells CASPGVGYGYTF. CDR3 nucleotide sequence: TGTGCCTCGCCCGGGGTCGGCTATGGCTACACCTTC.